The T cell receptor (beta chain) described here comes from a study of Siglec-9 on CD8 T cells in melanoma (dated by TCRdb to between 2019 and 2020). About the investigation overall: In this study, researchers looked at how Siglec-9 is expressed on CD8+ T cells and what Siglec-9 does to regulate T cells within the melanoma tumor microenvironment.

On this clone: Its specific antigen is unknown. Base qualities are missing; no much larger clone stands one base away.

The germline V gene gives CDR1 as SGDLS and CDR2 as YYNGEE. There are 15 amino acids in the CDR3, from cysteine to phenylalanine inclusive. Only the CDR3 region is kept as DNA, spanning 45 bases read in frame from base 1. Trimming removed 0 bases from V and 2 bases from J, leaving 12 bases between the germline ends. Library preparation was by the immunoSEQ multiplex PCR assay. TCRdb mirrors the immuneACCESS table, restricted to in-frame sequences. Some clones are absent from its copies; in checked studies, under half trace to an unresolved V gene, and the reason for the others is unknown. This sample lists about 30,000 clones; 75% to 85% were detected once. The ten biggest clones cover roughly 6.3% of the sample. The full study reports these points: Siglec-9 was reported to mark and regulate an effector memory CD8+ T-cell subset that appeared to accumulate within melanoma tumors.

The sequence came from a human donor in good health. Material: Siglec-9- CD8+ T cells sorted from blood. Taken with the paper, the label for cell subset or site translates to: CD8 T cells lacking Siglec-9. The rearrangement combines TRBV9 with TRBJ2-7; the D gene cannot be named for sure. The DNA sequence reads TGTGCCAGCAGCGTAGGATCCGGGTCCCCCTACGAGCAGTACTTC. This codes for CASSVGSGSPYEQYF. Supplemented by the reference TRBV9 and TRBJ2-7 proteins around the CDR3, the complete variable domain is DSGVTQTPKHLITATGQRVTLRCSPRSGDLSVYWYQQSLDQGLQFLIQYYNGEERAKGNILERFSAQQFPDLHSELNLSSLELGDSALYFCASSVGSGSPYEQYFGPGTRLTVT.